The sequence of this T cell receptor (beta chain) was determined in a study of blood T cell repertoires in COVID-19. Study-wide background: Samples representing acute and convalescent COVID-19 were sourced from the United States, Italy and Spain.

Germline CDR1 reads SGHDT; CDR2 reads YYEEEE. The CDR3 runs 15 residues. The V gene end was trimmed by 0 bases and the J gene end by 9 bases; junction bases not matched to a gene: 9. The protocol was immunoSEQ multiplex PCR, while the TCRdb copy is restricted to in-frame clones and leaves out a portion. This repertoire shows about 120,000 clones, 55% to 75% found once; its top ten account for 0.7% to 1%. This TCR came from a human donor with acute or convalescent COVID-19. The donor label of this sample is uncertain. The chain is built from TRBV5-6 and TRBJ2-1; TRBD2 matches at 7 bases. The sequencing sample was made of peripheral blood. In nucleotides, the CDR3 is TGTGCCAGCAGCTTGGAGCGGGGTCCATCTAGTGAGCAGTTCTTC. As protein: CASSLERGPSSEQFF.